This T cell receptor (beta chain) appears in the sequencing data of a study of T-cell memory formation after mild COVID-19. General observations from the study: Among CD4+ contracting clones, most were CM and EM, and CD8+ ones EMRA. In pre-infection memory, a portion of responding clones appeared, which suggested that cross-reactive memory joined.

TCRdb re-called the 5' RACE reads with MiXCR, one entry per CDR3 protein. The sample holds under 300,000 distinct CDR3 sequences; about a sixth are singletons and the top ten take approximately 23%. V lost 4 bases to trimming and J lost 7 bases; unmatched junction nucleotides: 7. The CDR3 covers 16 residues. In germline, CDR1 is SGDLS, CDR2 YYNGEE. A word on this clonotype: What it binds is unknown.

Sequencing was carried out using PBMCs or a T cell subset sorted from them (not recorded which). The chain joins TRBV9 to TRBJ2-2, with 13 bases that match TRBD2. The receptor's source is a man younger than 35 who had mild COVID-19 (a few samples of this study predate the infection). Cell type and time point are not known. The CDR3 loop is CASSKTSGGIGGELFF. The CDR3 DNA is TGTGCCAGCAGCAAGACTAGCGGGGGGATCGGCGGGGAGCTGTTTTTT.